This T cell receptor beta chain originates from a study of T cells in Graves' hyperthyroidism and ophthalmopathy. Note on this clonotype: Its antigen remains unidentified.

Study results and limitations: Blood also held most thyroid clonotypes expanded beyond 0.001.

Amplified regions were TCR beta CDR3 sequences from RNA transcripts. When the TCR CDR3 underwent first-round RT-PCR, the HTBI primer set was used. Each CDR3 protein is one row after TCRdb ran MiXCR on the multiplex PCR reads. The table lists approximately 690,000 distinct CDR3 sequences, around 13% of them singletons. Germline values: CDR1 LGHNA, CDR2 YSLEER. Trimming stripped 0 bases from V and 3 bases from J, with 11 bases between. This CDR3 is built from 16 residues. The chain uses TRBV4-3 and TRBJ2-2; maybe TRBD2 (6 bases). The origin of this receptor is a woman between 45 and 65 years old with Graves' ophthalmopathy. The specimen was blood. The CDR3 DNA sequence: TGCGCCAGCAGCCAAGAGGGGAGCGGGTACACCGGGGAGCTGTTTTTT. Translated, it gives CASSQEGSGYTGELFF.